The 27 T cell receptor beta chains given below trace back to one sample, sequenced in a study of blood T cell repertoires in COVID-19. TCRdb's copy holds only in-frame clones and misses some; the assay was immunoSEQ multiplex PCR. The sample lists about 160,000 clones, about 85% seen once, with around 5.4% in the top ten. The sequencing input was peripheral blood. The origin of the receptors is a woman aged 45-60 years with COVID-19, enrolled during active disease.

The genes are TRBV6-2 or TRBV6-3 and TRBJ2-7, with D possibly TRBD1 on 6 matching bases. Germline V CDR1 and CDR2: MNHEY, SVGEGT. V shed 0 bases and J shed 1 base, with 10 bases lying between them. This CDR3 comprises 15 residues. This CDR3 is CASSYSSTGSYEQYF. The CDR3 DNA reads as TGTGCCAGCAGTTACTCATCGACAGGTTCCTACGAGCAGTACTTC.

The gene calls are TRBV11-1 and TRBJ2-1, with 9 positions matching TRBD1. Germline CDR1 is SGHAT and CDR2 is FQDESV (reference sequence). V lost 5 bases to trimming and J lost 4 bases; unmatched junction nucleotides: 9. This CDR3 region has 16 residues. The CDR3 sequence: CASSPYGQGLYNEQFF. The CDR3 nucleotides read TGTGCCAGCAGCCCTTACGGACAGGGGTTGTACAATGAGCAGTTCTTC.

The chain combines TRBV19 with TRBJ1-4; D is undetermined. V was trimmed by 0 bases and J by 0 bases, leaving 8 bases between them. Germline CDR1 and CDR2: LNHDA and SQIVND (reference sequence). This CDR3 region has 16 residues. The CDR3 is CASSIESGTTNEKLFF. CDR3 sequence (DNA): TGTGCCAGTAGTATAGAGTCCGGTACAACTAATGAAAAACTGTTTTTT.

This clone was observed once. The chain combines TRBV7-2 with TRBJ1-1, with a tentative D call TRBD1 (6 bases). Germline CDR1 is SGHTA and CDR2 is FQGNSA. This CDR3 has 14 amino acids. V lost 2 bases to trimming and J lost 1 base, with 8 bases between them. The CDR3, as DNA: TGTGCCAGCAGCTTACAGGGGTCGAACACTGAAGCTTTCTTT. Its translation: CASSLQGSNTEAFF.

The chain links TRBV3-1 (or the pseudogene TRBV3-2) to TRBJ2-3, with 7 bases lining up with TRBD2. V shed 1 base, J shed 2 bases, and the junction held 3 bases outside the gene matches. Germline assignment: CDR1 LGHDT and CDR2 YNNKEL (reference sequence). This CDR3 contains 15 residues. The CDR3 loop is CASSQGRGTTDTQYF. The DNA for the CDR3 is TGTGCCAGCAGCCAAGGGCGGGGGACCACAGATACGCAGTATTTT.

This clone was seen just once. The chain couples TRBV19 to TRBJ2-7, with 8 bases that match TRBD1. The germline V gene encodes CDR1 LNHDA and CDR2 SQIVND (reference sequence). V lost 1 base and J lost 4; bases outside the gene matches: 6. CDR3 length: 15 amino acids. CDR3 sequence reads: CASSIAGTGEYEQYF. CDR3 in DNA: TGTGCCAGTAGTATAGCCGGGACAGGAGAATACGAGCAGTACTTC.

The CDR3 nucleotides are TGTGCCAGCAGCACAGGGCCCACTAACTATGGCTACACCTTC. Protein sequence: CASSTGPTNYGYTF. The chain combines TRBV5-5 with TRBJ1-2, with D possibly being TRBD1 (6 bases). V lost 4 bases and J lost 0, with 10 bases in between. This CDR3 is 14 amino acids long. From germline, CDR1 is SGHKS and CDR2 YYEKEE (reference sequence).

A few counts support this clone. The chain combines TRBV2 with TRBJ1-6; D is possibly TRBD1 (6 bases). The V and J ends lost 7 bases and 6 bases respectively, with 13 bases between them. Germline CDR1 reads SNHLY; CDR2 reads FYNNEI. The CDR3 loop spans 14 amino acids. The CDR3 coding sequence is TGTGCCAGCAATCCGACAGGAGCTAATTCACCCCTCCACTTT. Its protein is CASNPTGANSPLHF.

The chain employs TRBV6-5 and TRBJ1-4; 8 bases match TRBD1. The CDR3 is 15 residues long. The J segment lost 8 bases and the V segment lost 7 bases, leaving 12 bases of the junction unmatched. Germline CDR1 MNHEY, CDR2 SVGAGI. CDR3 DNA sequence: TGTGCCAGCATTTCGGGCGGGACAGGAAAGGAAAAACTGTTTTTT. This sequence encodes CASISGGTGKEKLFF.

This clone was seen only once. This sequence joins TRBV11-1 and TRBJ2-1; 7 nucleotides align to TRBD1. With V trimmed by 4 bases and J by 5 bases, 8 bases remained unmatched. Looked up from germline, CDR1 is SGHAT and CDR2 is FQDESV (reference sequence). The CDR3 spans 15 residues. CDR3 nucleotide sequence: TGTGCCAGCAGCTCGACCGGGACAGTCAACAATGAGCAGTTCTTC. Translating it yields CASSSTGTVNNEQFF.

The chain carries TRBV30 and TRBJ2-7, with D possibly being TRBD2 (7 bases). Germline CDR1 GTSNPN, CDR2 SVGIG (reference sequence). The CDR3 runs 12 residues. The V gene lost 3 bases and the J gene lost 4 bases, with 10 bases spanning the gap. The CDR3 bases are TGTGCCTGGAGGGGGGGGCAATACGAGCAGTACTTC. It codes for CAWRGGQYEQYF.

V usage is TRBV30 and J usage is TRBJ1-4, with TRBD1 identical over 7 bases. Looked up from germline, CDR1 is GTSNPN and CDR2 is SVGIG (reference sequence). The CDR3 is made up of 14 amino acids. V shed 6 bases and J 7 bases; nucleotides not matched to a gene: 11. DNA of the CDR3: TGTGCCTGTCCAATAGGGGGCTATGGTGAAAAACTGTTTTTT. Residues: CACPIGGYGEKLFF.

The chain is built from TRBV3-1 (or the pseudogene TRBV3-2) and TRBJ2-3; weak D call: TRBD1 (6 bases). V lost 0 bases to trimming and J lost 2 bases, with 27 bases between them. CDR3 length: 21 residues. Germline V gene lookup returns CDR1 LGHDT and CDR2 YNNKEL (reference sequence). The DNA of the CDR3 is TGTGCCAGCAGCCAAGATCCCTTCTTGACAGGAGGTATAAGGCCCACAGATACGCAGTATTTT. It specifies CASSQDPFLTGGIRPTDTQYF.

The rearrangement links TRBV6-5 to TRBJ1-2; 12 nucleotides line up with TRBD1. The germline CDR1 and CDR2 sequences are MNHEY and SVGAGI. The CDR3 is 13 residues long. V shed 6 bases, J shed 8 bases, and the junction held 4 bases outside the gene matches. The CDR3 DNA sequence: TGTGCCAGCAGGGGACAGGGGGCGGCCGGCTACACCTTC. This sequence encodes CASRGQGAAGYTF.

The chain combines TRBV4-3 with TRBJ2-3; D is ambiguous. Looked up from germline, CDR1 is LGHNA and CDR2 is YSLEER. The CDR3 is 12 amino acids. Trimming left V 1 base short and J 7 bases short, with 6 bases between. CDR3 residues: CASSQVGYTQYF. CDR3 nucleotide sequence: TGCGCCAGCAGCCAAGTTGGCTATACGCAGTATTTT.

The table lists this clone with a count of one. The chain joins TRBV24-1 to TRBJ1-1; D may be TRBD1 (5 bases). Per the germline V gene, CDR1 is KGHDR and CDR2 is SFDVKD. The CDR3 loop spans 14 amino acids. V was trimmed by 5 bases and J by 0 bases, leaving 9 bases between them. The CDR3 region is CATSGGGMNTEAFF. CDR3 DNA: TGTGCCACCAGTGGGGGCGGAATGAACACTGAAGCTTTCTTT.

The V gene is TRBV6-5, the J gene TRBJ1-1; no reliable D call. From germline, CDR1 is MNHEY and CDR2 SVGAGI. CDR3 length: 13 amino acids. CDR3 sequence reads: CANVFRRGTEAFF. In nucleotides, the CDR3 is TGTGCTAATGTGTTCCGTCGCGGCACTGAAGCTTTCTTT.

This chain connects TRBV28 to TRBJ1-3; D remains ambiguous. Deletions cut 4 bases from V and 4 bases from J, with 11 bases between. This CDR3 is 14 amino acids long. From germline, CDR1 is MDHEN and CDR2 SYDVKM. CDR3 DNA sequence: TGTGCCAGCAGTTCTTCTAGGAAGGGAAACACCATATATTTT. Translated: CASSSSRKGNTIYF.

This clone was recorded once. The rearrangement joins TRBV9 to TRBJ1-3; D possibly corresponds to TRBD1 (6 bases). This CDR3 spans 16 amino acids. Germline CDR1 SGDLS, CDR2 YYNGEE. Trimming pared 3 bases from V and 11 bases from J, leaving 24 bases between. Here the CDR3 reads CASSAKLPGEGDAIYF. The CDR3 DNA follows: TGTGCCAGCAGCGCAAAATTACCAGGGGAAGGGGACGCCATATATTTT.

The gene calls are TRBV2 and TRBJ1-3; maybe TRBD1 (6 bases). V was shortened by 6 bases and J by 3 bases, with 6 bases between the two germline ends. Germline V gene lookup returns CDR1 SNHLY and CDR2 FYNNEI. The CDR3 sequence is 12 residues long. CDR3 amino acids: CASRTGGNTIYF. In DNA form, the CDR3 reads TGTGCCAGCAGGACAGGTGGAAACACCATATATTTT.

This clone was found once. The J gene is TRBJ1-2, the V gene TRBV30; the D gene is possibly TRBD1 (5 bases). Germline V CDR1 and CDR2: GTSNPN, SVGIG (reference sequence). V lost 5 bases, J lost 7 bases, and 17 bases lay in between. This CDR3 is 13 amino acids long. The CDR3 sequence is CAWDPPGRGGYTF. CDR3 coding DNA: TGTGCCTGGGACCCCCCAGGGAGGGGTGGCTACACCTTC.

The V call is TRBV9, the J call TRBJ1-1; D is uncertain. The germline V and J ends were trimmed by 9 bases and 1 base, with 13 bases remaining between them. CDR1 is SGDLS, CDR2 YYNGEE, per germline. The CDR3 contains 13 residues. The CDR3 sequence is CATGRVTNTEAFF. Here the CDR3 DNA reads TGTGCCACTGGGAGGGTAACGAACACTGAAGCTTTCTTT.

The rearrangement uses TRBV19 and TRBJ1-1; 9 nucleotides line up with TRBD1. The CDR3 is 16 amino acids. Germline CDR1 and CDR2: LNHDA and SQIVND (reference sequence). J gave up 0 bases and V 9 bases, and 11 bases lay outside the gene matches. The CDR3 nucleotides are TGTGCCAGCCGAACTCGGACAGGGGCCATGAACACTGAAGCTTTCTTT. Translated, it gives CASRTRTGAMNTEAFF.

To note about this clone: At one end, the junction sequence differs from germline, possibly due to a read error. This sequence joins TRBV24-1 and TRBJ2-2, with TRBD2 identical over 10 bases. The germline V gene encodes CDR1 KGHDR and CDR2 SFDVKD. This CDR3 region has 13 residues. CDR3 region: CAARTSGTGELFF. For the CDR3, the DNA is TGTGCCGCCAGGACTAGCGGTACCGGGGAGCTGTTTTTT.

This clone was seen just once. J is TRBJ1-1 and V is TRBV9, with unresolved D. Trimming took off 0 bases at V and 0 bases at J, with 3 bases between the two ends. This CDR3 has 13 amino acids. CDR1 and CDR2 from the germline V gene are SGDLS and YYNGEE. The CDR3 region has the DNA TGTGCCAGCAGCGTAGCCATGAACACTGAAGCTTTCTTT. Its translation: CASSVAMNTEAFF.

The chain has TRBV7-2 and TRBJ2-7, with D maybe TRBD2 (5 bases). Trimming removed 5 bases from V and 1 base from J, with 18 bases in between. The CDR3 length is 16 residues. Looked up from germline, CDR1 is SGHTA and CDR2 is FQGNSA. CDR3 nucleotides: TGTGCCAGCAGCCCGACTGCATCGGGGTGGTCCTACGAGCAGTACTTC. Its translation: CASSPTASGWSYEQYF.

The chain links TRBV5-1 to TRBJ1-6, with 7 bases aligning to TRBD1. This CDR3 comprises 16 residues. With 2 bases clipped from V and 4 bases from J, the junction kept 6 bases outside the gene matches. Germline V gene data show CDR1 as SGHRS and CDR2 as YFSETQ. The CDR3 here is CASSFTPGQYNSPLHF. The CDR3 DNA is TGCGCCAGCAGCTTTACTCCGGGACAGTATAATTCACCCCTCCACTTT.